The following is a TCR beta chain sequence with its context. Its specificity is unknown. In germline, CDR1 is SGHVS, CDR2 FNYEAQ. The CDR3 sequence is 14 residues long. Trimming stripped 2 bases from V and 3 bases from J, with 9 bases between. Individual cDNA molecules received unique molecular identifiers. TCRdb reprocessed the 5' RACE reads with MiXCR, giving one entry per CDR3 protein. The table shows about 71,000 distinct CDR3 sequences, with about 14% occurring only once. The sample belongs to a study of early T cells in non-severe SARS-CoV-2 infection. Study-level background: Sequencing of bulk RNA from unsorted whole blood was done, without chain pairing.

Overall study results and limits: Using VDJdb, the matching emphasized anti-spike CD8 responses while missing private and CD4 specificities.

The sample here was whole blood, taken at baseline. V gene TRBV7-6 combines with J gene TRBJ2-3; D is ambiguous. This TCR came from an adult who was a healthcare worker with PCR-confirmed SARS-CoV-2 infection or an uninfected control (not recorded which). The CDR3 DNA reads as TGTGCCAGCAGCTTATTGACCTCTACAGATACGCAGTATTTT. Translated: CASSLLTSTDTQYF.